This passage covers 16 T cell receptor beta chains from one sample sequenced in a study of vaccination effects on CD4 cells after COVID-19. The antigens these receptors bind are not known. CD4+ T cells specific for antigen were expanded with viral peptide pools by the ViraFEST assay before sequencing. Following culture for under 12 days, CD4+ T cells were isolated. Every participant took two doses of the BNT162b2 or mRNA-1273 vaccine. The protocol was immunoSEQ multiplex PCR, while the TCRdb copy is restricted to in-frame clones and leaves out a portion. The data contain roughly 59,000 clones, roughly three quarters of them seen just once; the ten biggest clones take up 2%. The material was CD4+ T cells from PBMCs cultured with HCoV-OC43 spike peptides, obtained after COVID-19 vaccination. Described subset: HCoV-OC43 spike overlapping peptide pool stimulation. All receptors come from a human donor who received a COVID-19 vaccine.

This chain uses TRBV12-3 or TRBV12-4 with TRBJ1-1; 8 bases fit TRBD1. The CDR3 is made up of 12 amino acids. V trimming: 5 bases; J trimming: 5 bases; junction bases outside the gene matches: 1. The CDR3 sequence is CASSDRGTEAFF. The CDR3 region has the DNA TGTGCCAGCAGTGACAGGGGAACTGAAGCTTTCTTT.

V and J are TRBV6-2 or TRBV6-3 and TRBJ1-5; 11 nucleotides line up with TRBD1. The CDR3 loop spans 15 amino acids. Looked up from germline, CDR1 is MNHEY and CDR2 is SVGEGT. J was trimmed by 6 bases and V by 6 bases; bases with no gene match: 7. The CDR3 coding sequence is TGTGCCAGCAGATACGGACAGGGGGCCGTTCAGCCCCAGCATTTT. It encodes CASRYGQGAVQPQHF.

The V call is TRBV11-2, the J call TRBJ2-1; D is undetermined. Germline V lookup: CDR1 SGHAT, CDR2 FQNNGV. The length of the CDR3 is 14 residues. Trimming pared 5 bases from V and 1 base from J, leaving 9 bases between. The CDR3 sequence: CASSPSRSYNEQFF. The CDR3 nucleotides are TGTGCCAGCAGCCCGTCACGGTCCTACAATGAGCAGTTCTTC.

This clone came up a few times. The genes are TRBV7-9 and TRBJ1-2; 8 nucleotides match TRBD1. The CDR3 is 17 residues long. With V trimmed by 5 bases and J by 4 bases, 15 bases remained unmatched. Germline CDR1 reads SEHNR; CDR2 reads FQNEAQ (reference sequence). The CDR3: CASSKDRGQGGFYGYTF. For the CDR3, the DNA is TGTGCCAGCAGCAAAGACCGAGGACAGGGCGGCTTCTATGGCTACACCTTC.

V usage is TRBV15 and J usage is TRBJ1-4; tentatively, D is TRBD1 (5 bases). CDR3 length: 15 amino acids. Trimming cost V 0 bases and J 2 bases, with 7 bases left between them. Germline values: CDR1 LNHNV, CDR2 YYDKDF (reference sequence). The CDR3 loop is CATSRDRGTNEKLFF. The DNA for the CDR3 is TGTGCCACCAGCAGAGATAGGGGCACTAATGAAAAACTGTTTTTT.

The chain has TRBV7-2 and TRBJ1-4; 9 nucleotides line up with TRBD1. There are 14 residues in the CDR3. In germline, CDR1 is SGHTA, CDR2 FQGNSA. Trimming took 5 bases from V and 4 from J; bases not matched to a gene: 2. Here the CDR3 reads CASSRTGVNEKLFF. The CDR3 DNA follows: TGTGCCAGCAGCCGGACAGGGGTTAATGAAAAACTGTTTTTT.

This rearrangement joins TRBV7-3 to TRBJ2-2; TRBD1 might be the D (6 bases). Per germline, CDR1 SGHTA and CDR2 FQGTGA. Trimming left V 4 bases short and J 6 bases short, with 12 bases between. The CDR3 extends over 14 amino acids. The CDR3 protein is CASSYLRGAGELFF. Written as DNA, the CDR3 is TGTGCCAGCAGCTATCTCAGGGGAGCCGGGGAGCTGTTTTTT.

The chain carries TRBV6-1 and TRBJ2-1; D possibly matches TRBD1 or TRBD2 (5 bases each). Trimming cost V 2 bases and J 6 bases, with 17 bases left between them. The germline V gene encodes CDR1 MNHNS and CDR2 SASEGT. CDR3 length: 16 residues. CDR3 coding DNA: TGTGCCAGCAGTGAATCTTGGGGACGAGGGGTCAATGAGCAGTTCTTC. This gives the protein CASSESWGRGVNEQFF.

The CDR3 nucleotides read TGTGCCAGCAGTTACTCTCGGACAGTAGTCGGCTACACCTTC. It codes for CASSYSRTVVGYTF. This chain links TRBV6-5 with TRBJ1-2; D might be TRBD1 (6 bases). The CDR3 runs to 14 residues. Germline assignment: CDR1 MNHEY and CDR2 SVGAGI. The V gene lost 0 bases and the J gene lost 8 bases, with 13 bases spanning the gap.

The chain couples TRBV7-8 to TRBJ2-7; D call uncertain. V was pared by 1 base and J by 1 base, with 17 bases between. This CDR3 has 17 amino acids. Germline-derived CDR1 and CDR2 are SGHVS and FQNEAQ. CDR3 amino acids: CASSLVVGRSSSYEQYV. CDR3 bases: TGTGCCAGCAGCTTAGTGGTGGGTCGGTCGAGTTCCTACGAGCAGTACGTC.

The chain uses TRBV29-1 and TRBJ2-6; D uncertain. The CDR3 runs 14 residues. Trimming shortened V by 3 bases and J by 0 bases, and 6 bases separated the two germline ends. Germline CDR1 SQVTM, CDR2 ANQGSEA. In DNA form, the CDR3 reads TGCAGCGTTGACCAGAGCTCTGGGGCCAACGTCCTGACTTTC. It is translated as CSVDQSSGANVLTF.

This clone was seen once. CDR3 residues: CSGSDRTYQETQYF. CDR3 DNA: TGCAGCGGATCAGACAGGACTTACCAAGAGACCCAGTACTTC. This sequence joins TRBV29-1 and TRBJ2-5, with D possibly matching TRBD1 (6 bases). The CDR3 runs 14 residues. V lost 7 bases and J 0 bases, leaving 15 bases between the germline ends. From germline, CDR1 is SQVTM and CDR2 ANQGSEA.

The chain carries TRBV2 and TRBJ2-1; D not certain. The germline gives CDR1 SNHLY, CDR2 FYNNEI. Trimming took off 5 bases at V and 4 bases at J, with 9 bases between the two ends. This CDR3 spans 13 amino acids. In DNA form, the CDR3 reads TGTGCCAGCAGTCCCGGGCCTTACAATGAGCAGTTCTTC. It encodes CASSPGPYNEQFF.

The CDR3 loop reads CASSIVAGMNTEAFF. The CDR3 coding sequence is TGTGCCAGTAGTATAGTGGCAGGTATGAACACTGAAGCTTTCTTT. The V and J genes are TRBV19 and TRBJ1-1; D not certain. Trimming shortened V by 1 base and J by 0 bases, and 9 bases separated the two germline ends. CDR1 and CDR2 from the germline V gene are LNHDA and SQIVND (reference sequence). The CDR3 runs 15 residues.

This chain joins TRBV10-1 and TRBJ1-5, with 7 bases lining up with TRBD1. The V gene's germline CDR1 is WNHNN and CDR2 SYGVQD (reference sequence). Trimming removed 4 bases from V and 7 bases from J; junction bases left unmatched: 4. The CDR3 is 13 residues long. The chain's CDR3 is CASSGQGRQPQHF. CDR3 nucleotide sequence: TGCGCCAGCAGTGGACAGGGAAGACAGCCCCAGCATTTT.

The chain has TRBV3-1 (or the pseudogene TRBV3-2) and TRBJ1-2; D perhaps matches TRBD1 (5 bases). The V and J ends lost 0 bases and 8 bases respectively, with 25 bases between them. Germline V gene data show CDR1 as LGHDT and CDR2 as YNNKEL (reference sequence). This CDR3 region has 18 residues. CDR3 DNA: TGTGCCAGCAGCCAAGATGTGTGGTCCAGGGACGGGACTAGGGGCTACACCTTC. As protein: CASSQDVWSRDGTRGYTF.